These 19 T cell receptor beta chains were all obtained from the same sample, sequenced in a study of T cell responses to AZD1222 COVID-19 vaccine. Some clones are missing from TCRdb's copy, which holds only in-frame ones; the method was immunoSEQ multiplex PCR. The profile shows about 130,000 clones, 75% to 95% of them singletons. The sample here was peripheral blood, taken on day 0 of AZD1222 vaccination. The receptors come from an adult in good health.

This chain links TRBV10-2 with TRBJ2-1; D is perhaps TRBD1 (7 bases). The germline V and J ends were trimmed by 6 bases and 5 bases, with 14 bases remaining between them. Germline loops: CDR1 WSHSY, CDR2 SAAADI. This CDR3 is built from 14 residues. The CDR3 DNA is TGCGCCAGCAGCGCGGGACAGAACGACAATGAGCAGTTCTTC. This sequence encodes CASSAGQNDNEQFF.

CDR3 region: CASSQDGQGAGVSNQPQHF. In DNA form, the CDR3 reads TGCGCCAGCAGCCAAGATGGGCAGGGGGCGGGGGTGAGCAATCAGCCCCAGCATTTT. The chain carries TRBV4-1 and TRBJ1-5; 8 positions agree with TRBD1. In germline, CDR1 is MGHRA, CDR2 YSYEKL. This CDR3 contains 19 residues. V dropped 0 bases and J dropped 1; count of bases not matched to a gene: 11.

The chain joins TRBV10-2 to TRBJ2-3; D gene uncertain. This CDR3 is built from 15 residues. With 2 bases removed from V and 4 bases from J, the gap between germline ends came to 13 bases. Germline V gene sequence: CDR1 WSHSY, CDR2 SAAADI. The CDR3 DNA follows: TGCGCCAGCAGTGAGGGCCGGGTACGTCCAGATACGCAGTATTTT. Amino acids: CASSEGRVRPDTQYF.

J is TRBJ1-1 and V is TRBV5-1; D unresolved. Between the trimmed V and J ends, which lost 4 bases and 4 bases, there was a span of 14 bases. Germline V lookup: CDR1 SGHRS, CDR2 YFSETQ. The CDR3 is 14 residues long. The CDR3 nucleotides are TGCGCCAGCAGCGTTCGTCCGGGCAGCACTGAAGCTTTCTTT. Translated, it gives CASSVRPGSTEAFF.

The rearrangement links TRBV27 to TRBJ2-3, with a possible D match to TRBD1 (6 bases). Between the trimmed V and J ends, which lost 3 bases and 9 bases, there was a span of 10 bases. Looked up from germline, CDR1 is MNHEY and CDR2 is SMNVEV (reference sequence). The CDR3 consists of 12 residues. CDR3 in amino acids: CASSLPQGTQYF. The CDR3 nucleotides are TGTGCCAGCAGTTTGCCACAGGGAACGCAGTATTTT.

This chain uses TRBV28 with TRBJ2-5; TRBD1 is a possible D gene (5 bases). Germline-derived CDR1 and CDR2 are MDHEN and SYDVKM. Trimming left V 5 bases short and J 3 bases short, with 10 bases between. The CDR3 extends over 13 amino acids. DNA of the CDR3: TGTGCCAGCAGTGGGGCTATAAAAGAGACCCAGTACTTC. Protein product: CASSGAIKETQYF.

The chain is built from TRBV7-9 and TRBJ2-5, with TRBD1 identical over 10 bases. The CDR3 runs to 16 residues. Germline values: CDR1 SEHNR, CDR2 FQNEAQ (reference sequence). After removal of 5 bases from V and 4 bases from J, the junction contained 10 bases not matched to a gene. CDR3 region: CASSLPGQGSIETQYF. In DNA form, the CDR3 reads TGTGCCAGCAGCCTACCGGGACAGGGGAGTATAGAGACCCAGTACTTC.

The CDR3: CASQGSYGYTF. The CDR3 DNA sequence: TGTGCCAGCCAGGGGAGCTATGGCTACACCTTC. The chain recombines TRBV6-5 with TRBJ1-2, with a weak D call TRBD1 (6 bases). This CDR3 is built from 11 residues. CDR1 is MNHEY and CDR2 is SVGAGI in the germline V gene. Trimming cost V 8 bases and J 4 bases, with 8 bases left between them.

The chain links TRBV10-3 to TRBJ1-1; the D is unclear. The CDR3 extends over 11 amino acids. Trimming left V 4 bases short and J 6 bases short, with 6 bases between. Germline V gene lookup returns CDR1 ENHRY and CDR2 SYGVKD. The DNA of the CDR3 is TGTGCCATCAGTGTTGGCGCTGAAGCTTTCTTT. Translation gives CAISVGAEAFF.

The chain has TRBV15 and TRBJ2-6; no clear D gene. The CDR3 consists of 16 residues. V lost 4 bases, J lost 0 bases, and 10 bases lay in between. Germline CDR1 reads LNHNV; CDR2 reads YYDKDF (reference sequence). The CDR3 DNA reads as TGTGCCACCAGCACACCTGACATCTCTGGGGCCAACGTCCTGACTTTC. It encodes CATSTPDISGANVLTF.

The CDR3 protein is CASSEFSGGDSSGNTIYF. CDR3 coding DNA: TGTGCCAGTAGTGAGTTTAGTGGGGGCGATAGCTCTGGAAACACCATATATTTT. V gene TRBV19 combines with J gene TRBJ1-3; tentative D call: TRBD1 (6 bases). Trimming removed 5 bases from V and 0 bases from J, with 20 bases in between. Germline loops: CDR1 LNHDA, CDR2 SQIVND (reference sequence). The CDR3 contains 18 residues. Full variable domain (remainder filled in from reference TRBV19 and TRBJ1-3): DGGITQSPKYLFRKEGQNVTLSCEQNLNHDAMYWYRQDPGQGLRLIYYSQIVNDFQKGDIAEGYSVSREKKESFPLTVTSAQKNPTAFYLCASSEFSGGDSSGNTIYFGEGSWLTVV.

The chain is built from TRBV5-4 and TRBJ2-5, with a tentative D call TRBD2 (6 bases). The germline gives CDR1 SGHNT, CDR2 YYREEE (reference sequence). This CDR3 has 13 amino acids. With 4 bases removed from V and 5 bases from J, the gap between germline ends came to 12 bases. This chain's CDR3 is CASSGGATETQYF. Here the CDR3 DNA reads TGTGCCAGCAGCGGAGGGGCCACGGAGACCCAGTACTTC.

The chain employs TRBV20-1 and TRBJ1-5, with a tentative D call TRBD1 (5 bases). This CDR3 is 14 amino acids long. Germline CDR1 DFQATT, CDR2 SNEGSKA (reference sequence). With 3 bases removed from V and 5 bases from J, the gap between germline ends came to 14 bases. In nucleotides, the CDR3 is TGCAGTGCTAGTCCCAGGGTCTTGTATCAGCCCCAGCATTTT. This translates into CSASPRVLYQPQHF.

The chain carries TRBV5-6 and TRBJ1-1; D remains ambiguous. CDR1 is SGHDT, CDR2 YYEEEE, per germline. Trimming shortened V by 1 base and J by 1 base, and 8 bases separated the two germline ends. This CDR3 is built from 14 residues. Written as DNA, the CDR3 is TGTGCCAGCAGCTTGACGGGCCCGAACACTGAAGCTTTCTTT. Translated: CASSLTGPNTEAFF.

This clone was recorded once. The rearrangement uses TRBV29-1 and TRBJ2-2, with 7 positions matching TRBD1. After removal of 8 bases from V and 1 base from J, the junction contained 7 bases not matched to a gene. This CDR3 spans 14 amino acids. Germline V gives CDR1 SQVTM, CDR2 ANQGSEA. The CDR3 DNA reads TGCAGCATTAGACAGGGTGGGAACACCGGGGAGCTGTTTTTT. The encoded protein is CSIRQGGNTGELFF.

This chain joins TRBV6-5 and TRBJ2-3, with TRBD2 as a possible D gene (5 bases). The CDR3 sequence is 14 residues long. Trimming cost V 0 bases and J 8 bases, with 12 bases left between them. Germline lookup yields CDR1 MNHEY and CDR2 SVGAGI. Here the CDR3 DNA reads TGTGCCAGCAGTTACTCCGGGGTACCCGGTACGCAGTATTTT. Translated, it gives CASSYSGVPGTQYF.

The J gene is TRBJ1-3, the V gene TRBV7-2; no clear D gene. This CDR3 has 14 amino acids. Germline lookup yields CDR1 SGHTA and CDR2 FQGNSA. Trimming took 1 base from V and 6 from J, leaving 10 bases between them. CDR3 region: CASSLVGLANTIYF. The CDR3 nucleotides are TGTGCCAGCAGCTTAGTAGGGCTTGCAAACACCATATATTTT.

This CDR3 reads CASSLGSGETQYF. Written as DNA, the CDR3 is TGTGCCAGCAGCTTAGGATCGGGGGAGACCCAGTACTTC. V and J are TRBV11-2 and TRBJ2-5; D perhaps matches TRBD2 (5 bases). Trimming took off 1 base at V and 5 bases at J, with 8 bases between the two ends. Per the germline V gene, CDR1 is SGHAT and CDR2 is FQNNGV. The CDR3 is made up of 13 amino acids.

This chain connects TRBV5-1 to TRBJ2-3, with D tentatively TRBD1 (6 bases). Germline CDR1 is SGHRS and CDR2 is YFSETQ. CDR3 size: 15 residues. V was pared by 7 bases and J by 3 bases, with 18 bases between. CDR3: CASLRDTSSTDTQYF. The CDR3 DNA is TGCGCCAGCCTCCGGGACACGAGTTCTACAGATACGCAGTATTTT.